One and the same sample provided the 30 T cell receptor beta chains below, sequenced in a study of T cells in lung cancer brain metastases. Method: immunoSEQ multiplex PCR; TCRdb's copy keeps in-frame clones and lacks some. The repertoire has roughly 4,200 clones, approximately 90% of them found once; the top ten carry over 8%. Sequencing was done on a sample of tumor tissue from the primary lung tumor. These receptors were obtained from a man aged 60-69 years with non-small cell lung cancer.

In regard to this clone: The junction shows a germline mismatch at one end, possibly a read error. The CDR3: CASSLAPQGPDGYAF. The DNA for the CDR3 is TGTGCCAGCAGCTTGGCGCCGCAGGGACCAGATGGCTACGCCTTC. The chain joins TRBV5-4 to TRBJ1-2; D may be TRBD1 (5 bases). There are 15 residues in the CDR3. CDR1 is SGHNT, CDR2 YYREEE, per germline (reference sequence). Based on the CDR3 plus reference TRBV5-4 and TRBJ1-2, the full variable domain is ETGVTQSPTHLIKTRGQQVTLRCSSQSGHNTVSWYQQALGQGPQFIFQYYREEENGRGNFPPRFSGLQFPNYSSELNVNALELDDSALYLCASSLAPQGPDGYAFGSGTRLTVV.

V gene TRBV5-7 combines with J gene TRBJ2-3, with D tentatively TRBD1 (5 bases). TRBV5-7 is an ORF; its function is uncertain. CDR3 size: 15 residues. V lost 0 bases to trimming and J lost 2 bases, with 10 bases between them. CDR3 coding DNA: TGTGCCAGCAGCTTGGAAGACAGACTCACAGATACGCAGTATTTT. This codes for CASSLEDRLTDTQYF.

This rearrangement joins TRBV28 to TRBJ2-1, with D possibly being TRBD2 (5 bases). Trimming stripped 8 bases from V and 10 bases from J, with 12 bases between. The CDR3 consists of 11 residues. CDR1 and CDR2 from the germline V gene are MDHEN and SYDVKM. CDR3 sequence reads: CASGRVREQFF. The CDR3 DNA is TGTGCCAGCGGGCGGGTGAGGGAGCAGTTCTTC.

The DNA of the CDR3 is TGTGCCAGCAGGGGCGTAACAGAGGATATGGCCCAGCATTTT. Amino acid sequence: CASRGVTEDMAQHF. The chain employs TRBV6-5 and TRBJ1-5; D is ambiguous. The CDR3 runs 14 residues. Germline V CDR1 and CDR2: MNHEY, SVGAGI. V was trimmed by 6 bases and J by 11 bases, leaving 20 bases between them.

The sample holds one count of this clone. V is TRBV6-5 and J is TRBJ1-6; possibly TRBD1 for D (5 bases). This CDR3 spans 14 amino acids. Germline CDR1 reads MNHEY; CDR2 reads SVGAGI. Between the trimmed V and J ends, which lost 4 bases and 5 bases, there was a span of 9 bases. In DNA form, the CDR3 reads TGTGCCAGCAGTTTAAGGGGAGATAATTCACCCCTCCACTTT. Translating gives CASSLRGDNSPLHF.

The V call is TRBV10-3, the J call TRBJ2-1; weak D call: TRBD2 (6 bases). The V and J ends lost 6 bases and 5 bases respectively, with 11 bases between them. CDR3 length: 13 residues. Per the germline V gene, CDR1 is ENHRY and CDR2 is SYGVKD. The chain's CDR3 is CAISAGLNNEQFF. The CDR3 region has the DNA TGTGCCATCAGCGCGGGACTTAACAATGAGCAGTTCTTC.

This rearrangement joins TRBV19 to TRBJ1-5, with TRBD1 matching over 7 bases. In germline, CDR1 is LNHDA, CDR2 SQIVND (reference sequence). The CDR3 spans 18 residues. The V gene end was trimmed by 4 bases and the J gene end by 0 bases; junction bases not matched to a gene: 12. The CDR3 protein is CASSTGQVSGVSNQPQHF. The DNA for the CDR3 is TGTGCCAGTAGTACCGGACAGGTATCAGGGGTTAGCAATCAGCCCCAGCATTTT. Together with reference TRBV19 and TRBJ1-5, the CDR3 gives the full variable domain: DGGITQSPKYLFRKEGQNVTLSCEQNLNHDAMYWYRQDPGQGLRLIYYSQIVNDFQKGDIAEGYSVSREKKESFPLTVTSAQKNPTAFYLCASSTGQVSGVSNQPQHFGDGTRLSIL.

The rearrangement links TRBV11-3 to TRBJ2-5, with D uncertain. CDR3 length: 13 amino acids. The ends were cut back, 5 bases at V and 1 base at J, with 8 bases in the middle. The V gene's germline CDR1 is SGHNT and CDR2 YENEEA. The CDR3 loop is CASSLRSQETQYF. The CDR3, as DNA: TGTGCCAGCAGCCTTCGGTCCCAAGAGACCCAGTACTTC.

V usage is TRBV7-8 and J usage is TRBJ1-2, with 11 positions matching TRBD1. V lost 5 bases to trimming and J lost 4 bases; unmatched junction nucleotides: 12. There are 17 residues in the CDR3. Germline V gene data show CDR1 as SGHVS and CDR2 as FQNEAQ. The CDR3 coding sequence is TGTGCCAGCAGCCCTGGGGGGACAGGGGGTGTGGTCTATGGCTACACCTTC. Amino acid sequence: CASSPGGTGGVVYGYTF.

The rearrangement links TRBV9 to TRBJ1-1; D gene uncertain. The CDR3 is 15 residues long. The germline gives CDR1 SGDLS, CDR2 YYNGEE. V was cut by 0 bases and J by 0 bases, with 9 bases left in between. This CDR3 reads CASSVASAMNTEAFF. The CDR3 region has the DNA TGTGCCAGCAGCGTAGCATCCGCGATGAACACTGAAGCTTTCTTT.

The genes are TRBV30 and TRBJ1-6, with a possible D match to TRBD1 (5 bases). The V and J ends lost 0 bases and 7 bases respectively, with 16 bases between them. CDR3 length: 16 residues. Germline loops: CDR1 GTSNPN, CDR2 SVGIG (reference sequence). CDR3 DNA sequence: TGTGCCTGGAGTGTACAGGTAACCGCCCGAAATTCACCCCTCCACTTT. Protein: CAWSVQVTARNSPLHF.

This chain joins TRBV23-1 and TRBJ2-7, with D unresolved. TRBV23-1 qualifies as an ORF whose function is uncertain. The CDR3 contains 15 residues. The germline V and J ends were trimmed by 7 bases and 5 bases, with 21 bases remaining between them. The DNA of the CDR3 is TGCGCCAGCAAACCCACCCACCCCAGGAAGAACGAGCAGTACTTC. It codes for CASKPTHPRKNEQYF.

The chain's CDR3 is CASSPRDRGPETQYF. CDR3 in DNA: TGCGCCAGCAGCCCCCGGGACAGGGGCCCAGAGACCCAGTACTTC. This chain links TRBV4-1 with TRBJ2-5; 10 bases align to TRBD1. Germline CDR1 is MGHRA and CDR2 is YSYEKL. The CDR3 loop spans 15 amino acids. Trimming cost V 4 bases and J 4 bases; bases outside gene matches: 6.

On this clone: Germline is not matched at one junction end, which may reflect a read error. The chain recombines TRBV12-5 with TRBJ2-7; 7 bases are a match to TRBD2. The CDR3 consists of 12 residues. Germline V gene data show CDR1 as LGHNT and CDR2 as FRNRAP. The CDR3 bases are TGTGCTAGTGGATCTCTAATAGGACTAGAAGAATTC. It codes for CASGSLIGLEEF.

The genes are TRBV27 and TRBJ1-2; tentatively, D is TRBD1 (6 bases). Germline CDR1 MNHEY, CDR2 SMNVEV (reference sequence). The CDR3 is 14 residues long. The V gene lost 6 bases and the J gene lost 5 bases, with 16 bases spanning the gap. The CDR3 spells CASSPQGLPYGYTF. The CDR3 bases are TGTGCCAGCAGCCCTCAGGGGCTCCCTTATGGCTACACCTTC.

The rearrangement links TRBV19 to TRBJ2-1; 8 nucleotides line up with TRBD2. J was trimmed by 7 bases and V by 5 bases; bases with no gene match: 4. Per germline, CDR1 LNHDA and CDR2 SQIVND (reference sequence). CDR3 size: 13 residues. CDR3 nucleotide sequence: TGTGCCAGTAGTCACCGGGGGGGAAATGAGCAGTTCTTC. This gives the protein CASSHRGGNEQFF. The full variable domain, with the rest looked up from reference TRBV19 and TRBJ2-1, is DGGITQSPKYLFRKEGQNVTLSCEQNLNHDAMYWYRQDPGQGLRLIYYSQIVNDFQKGDIAEGYSVSREKKESFPLTVTSAQKNPTAFYLCASSHRGGNEQFFGPGTRLTVL.

V gene TRBV5-8 combines with J gene TRBJ1-3, with TRBD1 matching 7 bases. Trimming took 3 bases from V and 2 from J; bases not matched to a gene: 2. The V gene's germline CDR1 is SGHTS and CDR2 YDEGEE. The CDR3 extends over 14 amino acids. CDR3 amino acids: CASSWDSTGNTIYF. CDR3 sequence (DNA): TGTGCCAGCAGCTGGGACAGTACTGGAAACACCATATATTTT.

The rearrangement joins TRBV6-1 to TRBJ2-7; maybe TRBD1 (6 bases). Trimming stripped 3 bases from V and 3 bases from J, with 12 bases between. The germline V gene has CDR1 MNHNS and CDR2 SASEGT. The CDR3 length is 14 residues. The CDR3 sequence is CASSEDRRYYEQYF. The CDR3 DNA reads TGTGCCAGCAGTGAGGACAGACGGTACTACGAGCAGTACTTC.

The chain has TRBV5-1 and TRBJ1-2; 10 nucleotides agree with TRBD1. The CDR3 extends over 16 amino acids. Germline CDR1 is SGHRS and CDR2 is YFSETQ. Germline trimming cut 0 bases from V and 5 bases from J; bases unmatched to any gene: 7. The CDR3: CASSLAGQGGTYGYTF. The CDR3 region has the DNA TGCGCCAGCAGCTTGGCCGGACAGGGGGGGACTTATGGCTACACCTTC.

For the CDR3, the DNA is TGCGCCAGCAGCCCCGGACTAGCGGGGGGGATAGAAACAGATACGCAGTATTTT. Its translation: CASSPGLAGGIETDTQYF. The chain recombines TRBV4-1 with TRBJ2-3, with 15 bases aligning to TRBD2. V was pared by 4 bases and J by 3 bases, with 8 bases of the junction left unmatched. This CDR3 has 18 residues. Germline CDR1 reads MGHRA; CDR2 reads YSYEKL.

This clone was detected only once. The chain employs TRBV7-9 and TRBJ2-7; tentative D call: TRBD2 (6 bases). V was trimmed by 6 bases and J by 7 bases, leaving 22 bases between them. Germline V gene data show CDR1 as SEHNR and CDR2 as FQNEAQ (reference sequence). The CDR3 length is 15 residues. The CDR3 sequence: CASSQTERLVGEQYF. For the CDR3, the DNA is TGTGCCAGCAGTCAGACAGAGAGACTAGTGGGGGAGCAGTACTTC.

In regard to this clone: The junction departs from the called germline gene at one end, perhaps through a read error. The chain joins TRBV9 to TRBJ2-7; no clear D gene. CDR1 and CDR2 (germline): SGDLS, YYNGEE. This CDR3 contains 16 residues. The CDR3: CASSVGDDVALYEQYF. CDR3 sequence (DNA): TGTGCCAGCAGTGTAGGCGACGACGTGGCCCTCTACGAGCAGTACTTC. Full variable domain (outside the CDR3, taken from reference TRBV9 and TRBJ2-7): DSGVTQTPKHLITATGQRVTLRCSPRSGDLSVYWYQQSLDQGLQFLIQYYNGEERAKGNILERFSAQQFPDLHSELNLSSLELGDSALYFCASSVGDDVALYEQYFGPGTRLTVT.

Within the sample, this clone is large. The chain couples TRBV19 to TRBJ2-1, with D perhaps TRBD2 (6 bases). This CDR3 is 15 amino acids long. Germline V CDR1 and CDR2: LNHDA, SQIVND (reference sequence). V shed 4 bases and J shed 1 base, with 11 bases lying between them. The CDR3 loop reads CASSRTSGSYNEQFF. The DNA for the CDR3 is TGTGCCAGTAGTAGAACAAGCGGGTCCTACAATGAGCAGTTCTTC.

This chain uses TRBV7-8 with TRBJ2-2; D not resolved. The CDR3 runs to 13 residues. V lost 3 bases to trimming and J lost 2 bases, with 4 bases between them. Germline V gene lookup returns CDR1 SGHVS and CDR2 FQNEAQ. CDR3 sequence reads: CASSFPNTGELFF. The CDR3, as DNA: TGTGCCAGCAGCTTCCCTAACACCGGGGAGCTGTTTTTT.

The V call is TRBV5-5, the J call TRBJ1-5, with D perhaps matching TRBD1 (6 bases). Germline CDR1 reads SGHKS; CDR2 reads YYEKEE (reference sequence). Between the trimmed V and J ends, which lost 2 bases and 6 bases, there was a span of 12 bases. The CDR3 sequence is 14 residues long. This chain's CDR3 is CASSFGGDSQPQHF. The DNA for the CDR3 is TGTGCCAGCAGCTTTGGGGGCGATAGTCAGCCCCAGCATTTT.

This clone was recorded once. The chain has TRBV7-9 and TRBJ1-1; the match to TRBD1 covers 9 bases. From germline, CDR1 is SEHNR and CDR2 FQNEAQ (reference sequence). The V and J ends lost 5 bases and 0 bases, in that order; junction bases with no gene match: 7. The CDR3 extends over 16 amino acids. The CDR3 DNA follows: TGTGCCAGCAGCCCATCACAGGGGGCCGTGAACACTGAAGCTTTCTTT. It codes for CASSPSQGAVNTEAFF. Using reference TRBV7-9 and TRBJ1-1 for the parts outside the CDR3, the full variable domain is DTGVSQNPRHKITKRGQNVTFRCDPISEHNRLYWYRQTLGQGPEFLTYFQNEAQLEKSRLLSDRFSAERPKGSFSTLEIQRTEQGDSAMYLCASSPSQGAVNTEAFFGQGTRLTVV.

This clone was detected once. This chain links TRBV30 with TRBJ2-2, with 12 bases lining up with TRBD2. The trim removed 4 bases at V and 3 bases at J, leaving 0 bases unmatched. CDR3 length: 14 residues. Germline-derived CDR1 and CDR2 are GTSNPN and SVGIG (reference sequence). CDR3 sequence reads: CAWTSGGDTGELFF. The CDR3 region has the DNA TGTGCCTGGACTAGCGGGGGGGACACCGGGGAGCTGTTTTTT. The variable domain in full, completed from reference TRBV30 and TRBJ2-2, reads SQTIHQWPATLVQPVGSPLSLECTVEGTSNPNLYWYRQAAGRGLQLLFYSVGIGQISSEVPQNLSASRPQDRQFILSSKKLLLSDSGFYLCAWTSGGDTGELFFGEGSRLTVL.

The chain recombines TRBV2 with TRBJ2-5; 8 bases map to TRBD2. The CDR3 sequence is 15 residues long. After removal of 4 bases from V and 0 bases from J, the junction contained 4 bases not matched to a gene. Germline V gene data show CDR1 as SNHLY and CDR2 as FYNNEI. CDR3 region: CASSGSSGYQETQYF. CDR3 coding DNA: TGTGCCAGCAGTGGGTCTAGCGGGTACCAAGAGACCCAGTACTTC. Full variable domain (missing parts from reference TRBV2 and TRBJ2-5): EPEVTQTPSHQVTQMGQEVILRCVPISNHLYFYWYRQILGQKVEFLVSFYNNEISEKSEIFDDQFSVERPDGSNFTLKIRSTKLEDSAMYFCASSGSSGYQETQYFGPGTRLLVL.

In regard to this clone: Other DNA sequences within the sample encode an identical CDR3. The chain is built from TRBV18 and TRBJ1-5, with D maybe TRBD1 (6 bases). Trimming took 6 bases from V and 2 from J, leaving 8 bases between them. The CDR3 has 13 amino acids. Germline CDR1 KGHSH, CDR2 LQKENI. CDR3 sequence (DNA): TGTGCCAGCTCGGCAGGGGGCAATCAGCCCCAGCATTTT. Translating it yields CASSAGGNQPQHF.

V and J are TRBV29-1 and TRBJ2-1; no definite D call. Germline-derived CDR1 and CDR2 are SQVTM and ANQGSEA. There are 10 residues in the CDR3. With 4 bases removed from V and 8 bases from J, the gap between germline ends came to 6 bases. The DNA of the CDR3 is TGCAGCGTTGCATTTGATGAGCAGTTCTTC. It yields the protein CSVAFDEQFF.